This T cell receptor (beta chain) was observed in a study of radiotherapy plus CTLA-4 blockade in lung cancer. At the level of the study: Objective responses were seen in around 19% of patients, disease control in approximately 30%.

This clone was seen repeatedly, ten times or more. What it recognizes is unknown. The repertoire was sequenced with immunoSEQ multiplex PCR; TCRdb's copy has only in-frame clones and lacks some. The sample lists just under 45,000 clones, less than 75% occurring once. Study-wide points: Alongside interferon-beta, early blood T cell clone dynamics were reportedly the best predictor of response. Radiotherapy with ipilimumab was followed by blood expansion of tumor-derived clones.

The receptor was isolated from a human donor with non-small cell lung cancer who had a partial response to radiotherapy plus ipilimumab. The sequenced sample was peripheral blood, obtained from a patient treated with radiotherapy plus ipilimumab.

The CDR3 reads CASSTGDSGETQYF. The DNA for the CDR3 is TGTGCCAGCAGCACCGGGGACTCGGGGGAGACCCAGTACTTC. V is TRBV9 and J is TRBJ2-5, with TRBD2 as a possible D gene (6 bases). Germline CDR1 is SGDLS and CDR2 is YYNGEE. The V and J ends lost 4 bases and 5 bases respectively, with 15 bases between them. The CDR3 contains 14 residues.